This TCR beta chain was documented in a study of beta chain features in type 1 diabetes (dated by TCRdb to 2016 to 2019). Notes on the research overall: No differences in mean age, gender distribution, total cell number or subset yield were found between patients and healthy donors. A total of about 100,000,000 sorted cells were examined across all samples, and RNA yield correlated strongly with the number of cells per subset. In the study, recently diagnosed type 1 diabetes patients and matched healthy donors were compared on the TCRB repertoires of their sorted circulating CD4+ T cell subsets. Regulatory and stem cell-like memory subsets were obtained from only 8 patients and about eight healthy donors, while naive and central memory subsets were obtained from all 28 donors. The investigation overall reported the following: A moderate but significant shortening of TCRB CDR3 length was observed in type 1 diabetes patients in all four CD4+ subsets. Because cDNA rather than genomic DNA was sequenced, highly expressing activated cells could have been over-represented, although no difference in activation and CD3 levels was found between groups. Shorter templates might have been favored by PCR, but patient and control samples were amplified and corrected together, so both groups would have been affected equally by any skew. Only small numbers of individuals were included in the HLA sub-analyses, which left unresolved whether HLA type had any influence on TCRB rearrangement. The naive, central memory and regulatory TCRB repertoires appeared to resemble one another more closely among patients than among healthy donors. At VDJ recombination sites, patients with type 1 diabetes made fewer insertions and deleted more nucleotides, a pattern implying thymic rearrangement abnormalities.

The entire isolated RNA was reverse transcribed using the High Capacity cDNA Reverse Transcription Kit, and thus expressed TCRB transcripts were sequenced. Deep immunoSEQ sequencing was performed on naive, central memory and regulatory T cell samples, with an average of roughly 3.5 million total reads per sample. Sorted cells were lysed in RLT buffer and RNA was extracted with DNase-treated RNeasy Micro or Mini kits, depending on cell number. To prevent cross-contamination, each cell subset was processed individually, whereas patient and healthy donor samples were processed jointly. Using the immunoSEQ multiplex PCR, TCRB sequences were amplified from cDNA into 87-bp fragments spanning the CDR3 region. Sequencing of the amplicons was done on the Illumina HiSeq platform. Per the original workflow: PCR bias was computationally corrected using synthetic template baselines, reads within Hamming distance 2 were collapsed, and singletons that could not be merged were discarded. By aligning reads against IMGT, V, D and J genes, CDR3 length, and insertions or deletions at six rearrangement sites were assigned. Clonotype counts were normalized to sorted cell number within each subset before computing true diversity and Gini coefficients with the tcR R package. The overlap coefficient, calculated on TCRB nucleotide sequences, was used to measure repertoire sharing. TCRdb retrieved this table from immuneACCESS and kept in-frame rearrangements only. Not all clones are present; in checked studies, unresolved V genes account for under half, and no reason is known for the remainder. Clonal size and the V and J genes are those of that table, whereas D and trimming came from the DNA. In all, the sample holds around 160,000 clones, and roughly 8% of those were seen once. Around 0.5% of the sample is in the top ten clones.

In this sample, this clone turned up a few times. Its antigen target is currently unknown. The input lacks base qualities; no much larger clone sits a single base away. A single peripheral blood draw of about 120 mL on average was collected from each donor into heparinised tubes. A BD FACSAria II and a panel including CD45RO, CCR7, CD25, CD127, CD95 and CD27 were used to sort naive, central memory, regulatory and stem cell-like memory CD4+ T cells. Purity was above 98% for every sorted population. PBMCs were separated immediately by Lymphoprep density gradient centrifugation and were stained directly, without being cultured. So that batch effects would be minimized, each experiment stained and sorted samples in pairs, pairing one healthy donor with one patient. The germline V gene encodes CDR1 SGDLS and CDR2 YYNGEE. V was cut back by 0 bases and J by 3 bases, leaving a gap of 13 bases between them. The CDR3 measures 15 amino acids from cysteine to phenylalanine. Of all the DNA, just the CDR3 is kept, 45 bases in frame from base 1.

This receptor chain uses TRBV9 and TRBJ2-7; the best D guess is TRBD2, with 6 bases matching. The source of this sequence is a woman younger than 35 with type 1 diabetes. Material for sequencing was central memory CD4+ T cells from blood. The DNA sequence is as follows: TGTGCCAGCAGCGTAGGAGTGGGGGGAAGCTACGAGCAGTACTTC. Its translation is CASSVGVGGSYEQYF.